This T cell receptor (beta chain) was observed in a study of Ad26.COV2.S vaccination and SARS-CoV-2 variants. Turning to the study itself: Intramuscular Ad26.COV2.S at 5x10^10 or 1x10^11 viral particles. The study, taken as a whole, reports: Placebo recipients and vaccine recipients were similar in non-spike TCR breadth.

The treatment is: roughly 19 received Ad26.COV2.S at low or high dose, single or two shots; roughly five received placebo; per-sample allocation not given. Samples analyzed were those drawn on day 63 after the first vaccine or placebo injection. Turning to this clone: The antigen is not known.

Germline lookup yields CDR1 LGHNT and CDR2 FRNRAP. The CDR3 has 14 residues. The V and J ends lost 6 bases and 3 bases, in that order; junction bases with no gene match: 5. Sequenced by immunoSEQ multiplex PCR; TCRdb stores in-frame clones only, minus some. The data hold some 350,000 clones, with about 85% observed a single time. The receptor was isolated from a person aged 18-60 years who received the Ad26.COV2.S COVID-19 vaccine or a placebo. Here the sequenced sample was peripheral blood, taken in a trial of Ad26.COV2.S vaccine versus placebo. The chain joins TRBV12-5 to TRBJ2-3; 8 bases match TRBD1. CDR3 DNA sequence: TGTGCTAGTGGCCCCGGACAGGGAACAGATACGCAGTATTTT. Amino acids: CASGPGQGTDTQYF.